Listed below are T cell receptor beta chains from one sample, sequenced in a study of cytomegalovirus exposure and HLA in healthy donors. Generated by immunoSEQ multiplex PCR, the TCRdb table keeps only in-frame clones and is missing some. This table has under 150,000 clones, 75% to 85% appearing once. The sequencing input was PBMCs. These receptors were obtained from a woman in her forties in good health and CMV-seropositive. The CDR3 runs from the conserved cysteine through the conserved F or W. The D gene is left open where the match is weak. For some rows the clone size is stated as once, few or many, or as a class when expanded; others skip it.

V gene	clone size	J gene	D gene	CDR3 protein	CDR3 DNA
TRBV11-2	.	TRBJ1-1	.	CASSPGMNTEAFF	TGTGCCAGCAGCCCGGGAATGAACACTGAAGCTTTCTTT
TRBV7-9	.	TRBJ1-1	TRBD1	CASSPWDRENTEAFF	TGTGCCAGCAGCCCCTGGGACAGGGAGAACACTGAAGCTTTCTTT
TRBV5-4	.	TRBJ2-7	TRBD2	CASSPGLAGELRVF	TGTGCCAGCAGCCCGGGACTAGCGGGAGAGCTAAGGGTCTTC
TRBV7-8	.	TRBJ1-5	TRBD1	CASSPGTGGGNQPQHF	TGTGCCAGCAGCCCCGGGACAGGGGGCGGCAATCAGCCCCAGCATTTT
TRBV7-9	.	TRBJ1-1	.	CASSPGTSAEAFF	TGTGCCAGCAGCCCTGGGACTTCTGCTGAAGCTTTCTTT
TRBV6-5	.	TRBJ2-5	TRBD2	CASSAGLAFQETQYF	TGTGCCAGCAGTGCGGGACTAGCGTTCCAAGAGACCCAGTACTTC
TRBV2	few	TRBJ2-6	.	CASREIRSGANVLTF	TGTGCCAGCAGAGAAATTCGCTCTGGGGCCAACGTCCTGACTTTC
TRBV19	.	TRBJ2-7	TRBD1	CASSIGQGKRGYEQYF	TGTGCCAGTAGTATAGGACAGGGAAAAAGAGGCTACGAGCAGTACTTC
TRBV5-6	.	TRBJ2-7	.	CASRFRGHEQYF	TGTGCCAGCAGATTCAGGGGCCACGAGCAGTACTTC
TRBV6-6	once	TRBJ2-2	TRBD2	CASSYGGGRTGELFF	TGTGCCAGCAGTTACGGGGGGGGGAGAACCGGGGAGCTGTTTTTT
TRBV5-1	.	TRBJ1-4	.	CASSRQLKNEKLFF	TGCGCCAGCTCGCGACAGTTAAAGAATGAAAAACTGTTTTTT
TRBV2	few	TRBJ1-5	.	CASSEGGIGNQPQHF	TGTGCCAGCAGTGAAGGAGGGATTGGTAATCAGCCCCAGCATTTT
TRBV7-6	.	TRBJ1-1	TRBD1	CASSSRDVQGGNTEAFF	TGTGCCAGCAGCTCCCGAGACGTACAGGGGGGGAACACTGAAGCTTTCTTT
TRBV18	.	TRBJ2-1	TRBD2	CASSPQREAPNNEQFF	TGTGCCAGCTCACCGCAGCGGGAGGCCCCCAACAATGAGCAGTTCTTC
TRBV10-1	.	TRBJ2-5	TRBD2	CASSGLAGGQETQYF	TGCGCCAGCAGCGGCCTAGCGGGGGGACAAGAGACCCAGTACTTC
TRBV21-1	.	TRBJ1-5	.	CASSKGTTNYSNQPQHF	TGTGCCAGCAGCAAAGGCACGACGAACTATAGCAATCAGCCCCAGCATTTT
TRBV2	.	TRBJ1-2	.	CASSEGAGGYPF	TGTGCCAGCAGTGAGGGGGCTGGGGGCTACCCCTTC
TRBV27	.	TRBJ2-7	TRBD2	CASMRGGAIYEQYF	TGTGCCAGCATGCGCGGGGGGGCGATCTACGAGCAGTACTTC
TRBV9	few	TRBJ2-1	.	CASSVEPGVGEQFF	TGTGCCAGCAGCGTAGAGCCCGGGGTCGGGGAGCAGTTCTTC
TRBV29-1	.	TRBJ2-3	TRBD2	CSVELAGGENTQYF	TGCAGCGTTGAACTAGCGGGGGGGGAAAATACGCAGTATTTT
TRBV9	.	TRBJ2-5	TRBD1	CASSVAGTGVETQYF	TGTGCCAGCAGCGTAGCCGGGACAGGGGTAGAGACCCAGTACTTC
TRBV29-1	.	TRBJ1-2	TRBD1	CSVTTGTYGYTF	TGCAGCGTGACGACAGGGACCTATGGCTACACCTTC
TRBV9	once	TRBJ2-3	TRBD2	CASSVDDSGGPPDTQYF	TGTGCCAGCAGCGTAGATGATAGCGGGGGGCCCCCAGATACGCAGTATTTT
TRBV19	.	TRBJ2-1	TRBD2	CASSITSGRNEQFF	TGTGCCAGTAGTATTACTAGCGGGAGGAATGAGCAGTTCTTC
TRBV5-1	.	TRBJ2-1	TRBD1	CASSLVDRVLNEQFF	TGCGCCAGCAGCTTGGTGGACAGGGTTCTAAATGAGCAGTTCTTC
TRBV30	.	TRBJ1-5	TRBD1	CAWSAKGGSNQPQHF	TGTGCCTGGAGTGCCAAAGGGGGCAGCAATCAGCCCCAGCATTTT
TRBV6-6	.	TRBJ1-3	.	CASLLGVVGNTIYF	TGTGCCAGCCTCCTAGGGGTGGTTGGAAACACCATATATTTT
TRBV19	once	TRBJ2-7	TRBD2	CASSPWPGTSGGSTYEQYF	TGTGCCAGTAGTCCGTGGCCCGGGACTAGCGGCGGTAGCACCTACGAGCAGTACTTC
TRBV19	.	TRBJ2-7	TRBD1	CASSRRDRGSDEQYF	TGTGCCAGTAGTCGCCGGGACAGGGGATCCGACGAGCAGTACTTC
TRBV15	.	TRBJ1-2	.	CATSRGGGPNYGYTF	TGTGCCACCAGCAGAGGCGGGGGACCTAACTATGGCTACACCTTC
TRBV25-1	few	TRBJ1-4	.	CASSELGAAGEKLFF	TGTGCCAGCAGTGAACTAGGCGCGGCGGGTGAAAAACTGTTTTTT
TRBV29-1	.	TRBJ1-5	.	CSVGPGGGDQPQHF	TGCAGCGTTGGCCCGGGGGGGGGAGATCAGCCCCAGCATTTT
TRBV9	.	TRBJ2-5	TRBD2	CASSLGLGGETQYF	TGTGCCAGCAGCCTTGGACTAGGTGGGGAGACCCAGTACTTC
TRBV7-7	.	TRBJ1-4	.	CASSHGTFNEKLFF	TGTGCTAGCAGCCACGGGACTTTTAATGAAAAACTGTTTTTT
TRBV7-9	.	TRBJ2-7	TRBD1	CASSLVTGGSYEQYF	TGTGCCAGCAGCCTCGTTACAGGGGGCTCCTACGAGCAGTACTTC
TRBV6-1	few	TRBJ1-3	.	CASSPGTSSGNTIYF	TGTGCCAGCAGCCCCGGGACATCCTCTGGAAACACCATATATTTT
TRBV9	.	TRBJ1-2	.	CASSETGHEGYGYTF	TGTGCCAGCAGCGAAACAGGGCACGAGGGCTATGGCTACACCTTC
TRBV2	.	TRBJ2-7	.	CASSPGYEQYF	TGTGCCAGCAGTCCGGGATACGAGCAGTACTTC
TRBV7-3	.	TRBJ2-3	.	CASSPQGGLADTQYF	TGTGCCAGCAGCCCCCAGGGGGGCCTCGCAGATACGCAGTATTTT
TRBV15	.	TRBJ1-2	.	CATSREIANGLNGYTF	TGTGCCACCAGCAGAGAAATAGCCAACGGTTTAAATGGCTACACCTTC
TRBV14	few	TRBJ1-5	.	CASSQSRQDQPQHF	TGTGCCAGCAGCCAGTCCAGACAGGATCAGCCCCAGCATTTT
TRBV7-9	.	TRBJ2-1	.	CASSYRTYNEQFF	TGTGCCAGCAGCTACCGGACTTACAATGAGCAGTTCTTC
TRBV21-1	.	TRBJ1-1	.	CASSDSSRGGTLNTEAFF	TGTGCCAGCAGCGATTCCTCGAGGGGGGGCACCCTGAACACTGAAGCTTTCTTT
TRBV5-8	.	TRBJ2-1	TRBD2	CASSAQGLADNEQFF	TGTGCCAGCAGCGCCCAGGGACTAGCGGACAATGAGCAGTTCTTC
TRBV7-9	few	TRBJ1-2	.	CASSREGLTGLGGYTF	TGTGCCAGCAGCCGAGAAGGTCTTACAGGGCTGGGCGGCTACACCTTC
TRBV11-1	.	TRBJ2-7	.	CASSLFRTDPYEQYF	TGTGCCAGCAGCTTATTCCGGACAGACCCCTACGAGCAGTACTTC
TRBV5-4	.	TRBJ1-5	.	CASSLGRNQPQHF	TGTGCCAGCAGCTTGGGGCGCAATCAGCCCCAGCATTTT
TRBV7-6	.	TRBJ2-6	TRBD1	CASSLGTGSGANVLTF	TGTGCCAGCAGCTTGGGGACAGGGAGTGGGGCCAACGTCCTGACTTTC
TRBV7-9	.	TRBJ1-2	TRBD1	CASSWLGTGTPNYGYTF	TGTGCCAGCAGCTGGTTGGGGACAGGGACTCCCAACTATGGCTACACCTTC
TRBV29-1	.	TRBJ2-7	.	CSVEDYKMGGTYEQYF	TGCAGCGTTGAAGATTATAAGATGGGAGGTACCTACGAGCAGTACTTC
TRBV2	.	TRBJ2-2	.	CASSRTHNTGELFF	TGTGCCAGCAGTCGGACACACAACACCGGGGAGCTGTTTTTT